The T cell receptor (beta chain) described here comes from a study of shared clonotypes between healthy human individuals. Study-wide context: Three CD4 naive, three CD4 memory, two CD8 naive and one CD8 memory plate were used per donor.

The naive CD8 population came from CD45RO-negative cells selected for CCR7, without terminally differentiated effector memory CD45RA+ cells. Study results and limitations: The expectation was that sequencing depth would affect clonotype sharing among donors. In general, naive subsets displayed greater estimated richness than memory subsets did.

Methods used by the authors: Filtering differed since immunoSEQ provided only junctions, with no quality scores. Only in-frame clones appear in the TCRdb table, and some are missing; sequencing was by immunoSEQ multiplex PCR. That table supplies the V and J calls and clone size; D and trimming were determined from the DNA. This sample carries 1.5 million to 2.5 million clones, just under 95% of them seen once, and the ten largest clones take roughly 1%. To note about this clone: The antigen is not known. The sample contains more than one DNA sequence encoding this CDR3.

The CDR3 totals 15 residues. Germline V gene sequence: CDR1 SGHNT, CDR2 YYREEE (reference sequence). The ends lost 4 bases at V and 0 bases at J; junction bases unmatched: 5. The J gene is TRBJ1-1, the V gene TRBV5-4; the match to TRBD1 covers 8 bases. Specimen: naive CD8+ T cells sorted from blood. The receptor comes from a man between 18 and 29 years old in good health. The CDR3 bases are TGTGCCAGCAGCCTATGGACAGGGATGAACACTGAAGCTTTCTTT. This encodes CASSLWTGMNTEAFF.